The clone carrying this T cell receptor (beta chain) has at least ten counts. Its antigen is not known. The data originate from a study of T cells in Graves' hyperthyroidism and ophthalmopathy. Study-wide findings and caveats: The majority of expanded thyroid clonotypes above 0.001 also appeared in blood. Median prediction lead before ophthalmopathy onset was 5 to 7.5 months with the model.

Researchers barred patients who had uncontrolled infection, other autoimmune disease, pregnancy or lactation. Amplified TCR beta CDR3 regions derived from RNA transcripts. The TCR CDR3 first-round RT-PCR relied on the HTBI primer set. Each CDR3 protein gets one entry after TCRdb re-called the multiplex PCR reads with MiXCR. The table records more than 450,000 distinct CDR3 sequences, 12% to 15% of them present only once. V was shortened by 6 bases and J by 1 base, with 16 bases between the two germline ends. Germline CDR1 and CDR2: MDHEN and SYDVKM. The CDR3 consists of 15 residues. The clonotype originates from a woman between 40 and 50 years old with Graves' hyperthyroidism. The specimen was blood. The J gene is TRBJ2-7, the V gene TRBV28; D is tentatively TRBD1 or TRBD2 (7 bases each). In DNA, the CDR3 is TGTGCCAGCAGAAGGGGGCGGGGGCAGTCCTACGAGCAGTACTTC. Translation: CASRRGRGQSYEQYF.